The clone carrying this T cell receptor beta chain was seen ten or more times. The junction departs from the called germline gene at one end, perhaps through a read error. The authors prepared the TCRbeta library with unique molecular identifiers. TCRdb redid the calling of the PCR reads with MiXCR, one entry per CDR3 protein. The sample comprises over 200,000 distinct CDR3 sequences, around 10% of which are singletons, and 5.5% to 8% rests with the top ten. The data stem from a study of T-cell reconstitution after alpha-beta-depleted transplantation in children. The CDR3 spans 16 residues. Germline V gene data show CDR1 as SGHTA and CDR2 as FQGNSA.

This rearrangement joins TRBV7-2 to TRBJ2-1; possibly TRBD2 for D (6 bases). This TCR was recovered from a human donor who donated a stem cell graft to a child with acute lymphoblastic leukemia. Sequencing was performed on PBMCs from the stem cell graft donor, taken from the stem cell graft. The DNA of the CDR3 is TGTGCCAGCAGCTTAGCTCCTACTAGCTCCTTCAATGAGCAGTTCTTC. Translation gives CASSLAPTSSFNEQFF.